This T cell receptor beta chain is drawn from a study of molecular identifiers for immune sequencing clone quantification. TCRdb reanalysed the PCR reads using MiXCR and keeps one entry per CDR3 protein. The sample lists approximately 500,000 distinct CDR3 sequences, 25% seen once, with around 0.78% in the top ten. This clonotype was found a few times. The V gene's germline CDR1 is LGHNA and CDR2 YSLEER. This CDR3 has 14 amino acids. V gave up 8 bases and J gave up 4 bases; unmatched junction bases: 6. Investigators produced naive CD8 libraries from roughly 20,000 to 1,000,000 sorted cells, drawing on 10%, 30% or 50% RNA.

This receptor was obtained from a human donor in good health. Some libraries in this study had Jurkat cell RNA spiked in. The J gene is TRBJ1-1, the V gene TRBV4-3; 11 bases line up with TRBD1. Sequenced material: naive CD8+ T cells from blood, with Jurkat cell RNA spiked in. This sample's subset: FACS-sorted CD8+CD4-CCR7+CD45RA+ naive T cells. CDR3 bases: TGCGCCAGCGGACAGGGGACAGGGGGCACTGAAGCTTTCTTT. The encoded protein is CASGQGTGGTEAFF.